The 27 T cell receptor beta chains below all came from one sample that was sequenced in a study of breast tumors, draining lymph nodes, adjacent tissues. Each CDR3 protein is one row after TCRdb ran MiXCR on the multiplex PCR reads. The table includes approximately 230,000 distinct CDR3 sequences, less than 40% detected once. Axillary draining lymph nodes of breast cancer patients supplied the node samples. Sequencing input: axillary lymph node tissue. The receptors here all came from a female donor with breast cancer. Some clones in this sample may be carry-over from other donors' samples.

This clonotype was found many times. The J gene is TRBJ2-1, the V gene TRBV7-8, with 9 bases that match TRBD2. V trimming: 1 base; J trimming: 3 bases; junction bases outside the gene matches: 4. The length of the CDR3 is 16 residues. Germline CDR1 reads SGHVS; CDR2 reads FQNEAQ. The CDR3 DNA is TGTGCCAGCAGCTTAGGGGTTAGCGGGAGCTACAATGAGCAGTTCTTC. This translates into CASSLGVSGSYNEQFF. The entire variable domain, with the rest obtained from reference TRBV7-8 and TRBJ2-1, is as follows: GAGVSQSPRYKVAKRGQDVALRCDPISGHVSLFWYQQALGQGPEFLTYFQNEAQLDKSGLPSDRFFAERPEGSVSTLKIQRTQQEDSAVYLCASSLGVSGSYNEQFFGPGTRLTVL.

This clonotype was seen at least ten times. The rearrangement links TRBV20-1 to TRBJ1-4; possibly TRBD1 for D (6 bases). CDR1 is DFQATT and CDR2 is SNEGSKA in the germline V gene (reference sequence). This CDR3 has 13 amino acids. V was trimmed by 5 bases and J by 4 bases, leaving 11 bases between them. CDR3 DNA sequence: TGCAGTGCTTCCAGGGGAAGTAATGAAAAACTGTTTTTT. The encoded protein is CSASRGSNEKLFF.

In its sample, this clonotype was seen many times. The CDR3 nucleotides are TGTGCCAGCCTGGGGCGGGGGTCCTACGAGCAGTACTTC. Its translation: CASLGRGSYEQYF. This chain connects TRBV6-1 to TRBJ2-7; 7 bases are a match to TRBD2. There are 13 residues in the CDR3. The ends lost 8 bases at V and 1 base at J; junction bases unmatched: 5. Germline V lookup: CDR1 MNHNS, CDR2 SASEGT.

This clonotype was observed at least ten times. V gene TRBV7-2 combines with J gene TRBJ2-5; 7 bases match TRBD2. The V gene end was trimmed by 6 bases and the J gene end by 2 bases; junction bases not matched to a gene: 3. From germline, CDR1 is SGHTA and CDR2 FQGNSA. The CDR3 has 13 residues. Here the CDR3 reads CASSRDYQETQYF. CDR3 DNA: TGTGCCAGCAGTAGGGACTATCAAGAGACCCAGTACTTC.

V is TRBV27 and J is TRBJ2-1, with D possibly matching TRBD2 (6 bases). This CDR3 region has 13 residues. Germline CDR1 MNHEY, CDR2 SMNVEV (reference sequence). The ends were cut back, 3 bases at V and 8 bases at J, with 11 bases in the middle. CDR3 loop: CASSFGTSYEQFF. The CDR3 DNA is TGTGCCAGCAGTTTTGGAACTAGCTATGAGCAGTTCTTC.

As for this clonotype: Being one base from a much bigger clone, this may be a read error. The chain links TRBV11-2 to TRBJ1-3; 8 positions agree with TRBD1. The CDR3 spans 13 residues. The germline gives CDR1 SGHAT, CDR2 FQNNGV. The DNA of the CDR3 is TGTGCCAGCAATCCAGGGGGCGGAAACACCACATATTTT. Translation: CASNPGGGNTTYF.

This chain joins TRBV11-2 and TRBJ2-7; the match to TRBD2 covers 13 bases. The CDR3 has 21 residues. Trimming cost V 2 bases and J 3 bases; bases outside gene matches: 19. Germline V gives CDR1 SGHAT, CDR2 FQNNGV. The CDR3 loop reads CASSLSPSGLAGPEFLYEQYF. Here the CDR3 DNA reads TGTGCCAGCAGCTTATCACCTTCGGGACTAGCGGGACCAGAATTCCTCTACGAGCAGTACTTC.

This clonotype has a count of ten or more. The V call is TRBV9, the J call TRBJ1-4; D unresolved. The V gene's germline CDR1 is SGDLS and CDR2 YYNGEE. The CDR3 covers 12 residues. The germline V and J ends were trimmed by 4 bases and 11 bases, with 12 bases remaining between them. The CDR3 protein is CASSPIAGKLFF. CDR3 DNA sequence: TGTGCCAGCAGCCCCATCGCGGGTAAACTGTTTTTT.

Ten or more counts support this clonotype. The chain recombines TRBV20-1 with TRBJ2-1; 8 bases map to TRBD1. This CDR3 is built from 13 residues. Trimming took 2 bases from V and 6 from J; bases not matched to a gene: 3. CDR1 DFQATT and CDR2 SNEGSKA come from the germline V gene (reference sequence). The CDR3 spells CSARKDRVNEQFF. The CDR3 coding sequence is TGCAGTGCTAGAAAGGACAGGGTCAATGAGCAGTTCTTC.

The chain employs TRBV12-3 or TRBV12-4 and TRBJ1-6; 8 bases are a match to TRBD1. There are 14 residues in the CDR3. J gave up 9 bases and V 6 bases, and 7 bases lay outside the gene matches. In DNA form, the CDR3 reads TGTGCCAGCAGACGAGGTCAGGGGGCTTCACCCCTCCACTTT. Translation: CASRRGQGASPLHF.

The chain combines TRBV5-1 with TRBJ1-2, with 8 bases identical to TRBD1. The CDR3 extends over 13 amino acids. Germline loops: CDR1 SGHRS, CDR2 YFSETQ. V was pared by 4 bases and J by 7 bases, with 6 bases of the junction left unmatched. CDR3 sequence (DNA): TGCGCCAGCAGCGCCCAGGGGGCAGGTGGCTACACCTTC. Translation: CASSAQGAGGYTF.

This clonotype occurred many times. J is TRBJ2-1 and V is TRBV12-5, with 7 bases identical to TRBD1. CDR1 and CDR2 from the germline V gene are LGHNT and FRNRAP. CDR3 length equals 14 residues. V lost 0 bases and J lost 7; bases outside the gene matches: 3. The CDR3 region is CASGLVVRGNEQFF. The CDR3 DNA sequence: TGTGCTAGTGGTTTGGTAGTCAGGGGGAATGAGCAGTTCTTC.

This sequence joins TRBV20-1 and TRBJ2-7; 10 bases match TRBD1. This CDR3 has 13 amino acids. CDR1 is DFQATT, CDR2 SNEGSKA, per germline (reference sequence). Trimming removed 6 bases from V and 9 bases from J; junction bases left unmatched: 11. The chain's CDR3 is CSANPGQGHGQYF. Written as DNA, the CDR3 is TGCAGTGCGAACCCGGGACAGGGGCACGGGCAGTACTTC.

This clonotype was seen at least ten times. V and J are TRBV6-5 and TRBJ1-5, with TRBD1 matching 12 bases. The trim removed 4 bases at V and 7 bases at J, leaving 2 bases unmatched. Per the germline V gene, CDR1 is MNHEY and CDR2 is SVGAGI. The CDR3 is 14 residues long. CDR3 nucleotides: TGTGCCAGCAGTTGGGACAGGGGGCGACAGCCCCAGCATTTT. Translation gives CASSWDRGRQPQHF.

This clonotype has more than one count but fewer than ten. CDR3 coding DNA: TGCGCCAGCTCAGGGCAGCTCACAGATACGCAGTATTTT. Amino acid sequence: CASSGQLTDTQYF. The rearrangement uses TRBV4-1 and TRBJ2-3, with D possibly being TRBD1 (5 bases). V lost 8 bases and J 2 bases, leaving 11 bases between the germline ends. The V gene's germline CDR1 is MGHRA and CDR2 YSYEKL. The CDR3 consists of 13 residues.

The V gene is TRBV29-1, the J gene TRBJ1-2; TRBD1 is a possible D gene (5 bases). Germline assignment: CDR1 SQVTM and CDR2 ANQGSEA. The CDR3 totals 15 residues. Deletions cut 6 bases from V and 5 bases from J, with 22 bases between. CDR3 protein: CSVAGPSGSGYGYTF. The CDR3 bases are TGCAGCGTCGCAGGGCCTAGCGGGAGTGGGTATGGCTACACCTTC.

This clonotype was detected ten times or more. The chain couples TRBV12-3 or TRBV12-4 to TRBJ1-3; D remains unclear. The length of the CDR3 is 12 residues. V was shortened by 6 bases and J by 2 bases, with 5 bases between the two germline ends. DNA of the CDR3: TGTGCCAGCAGGTTACCTGGAAACACCATATATTTT. Amino acid sequence: CASRLPGNTIYF.

In the case of this clonotype: At one of its ends the junction is not consistent with the germline gene, which may arise from a read error. The rearrangement joins TRBV6-2 or TRBV6-3 to TRBJ1-5; D is perhaps TRBD1 (5 bases). The CDR3 totals 14 residues. Germline V gene sequence: CDR1 MNHEY, CDR2 SVGEGT. CDR3 nucleotides: TGTGCCAGCAGTCACTCGCGTCAGGGACAGCCCCAGCATTTT. It translates to CASSHSRQGQPQHF.

This clonotype came up many times. The chain uses TRBV14 and TRBJ2-7, with D possibly matching TRBD1 (5 bases). CDR1 is SGHDN and CDR2 is FVKESK in the germline V gene. Deletions cut 0 bases from V and 3 bases from J, with 9 bases between. This CDR3 is built from 14 residues. As DNA, the CDR3 is TGTGCCAGCAGCCAAGAATGGGGCAGCTACGAGCAGTACTTC. It specifies CASSQEWGSYEQYF.

The chain employs TRBV20-1 and TRBJ2-1; D gene ambiguous. Germline V gives CDR1 DFQATT, CDR2 SNEGSKA (reference sequence). Trimming stripped 8 bases from V and 7 bases from J, with 6 bases between. There are 9 residues in the CDR3. This CDR3 reads CSYGNEQFF. The CDR3 coding sequence is TGCAGTTACGGAAATGAGCAGTTCTTC.

This chain uses TRBV7-2 with TRBJ1-5, with D unclear. Germline V gene lookup returns CDR1 SGHTA and CDR2 FQGNSA. The CDR3 is 16 residues long. Trimming stripped 2 bases from V and 0 bases from J, with 11 bases between. The CDR3 region has the DNA TGTGCCAGCAGCTTAAATGGGGAGTATAGCAATCAGCCCCAGCATTTT. It yields the protein CASSLNGEYSNQPQHF. Together with reference TRBV7-2 and TRBJ1-5, the CDR3 gives the full variable domain: GAGVSQSPSNKVTEKGKDVELRCDPISGHTALYWYRQSLGQGLEFLIYFQGNSAPDKSGLPSDRFSAERTGGSVSTLTIQRTQQEDSAVYLCASSLNGEYSNQPQHFGDGTRLSIL.

This clonotype occurred a few times. The rearrangement uses TRBV3-1 and TRBJ2-3; D gene ambiguous. Trimming stripped 1 base from V and 8 bases from J, with 7 bases between. Germline loops: CDR1 LGHDT, CDR2 YNNKEL (reference sequence). The CDR3 consists of 12 residues. The CDR3 region has the DNA TGTGCCAGCAGCCAAGCCGGTAGTACGCAGTATTTT. It encodes CASSQAGSTQYF.

This clonotype was observed many times. The chain is built from TRBV6-6 and TRBJ1-5; D not certain. The CDR3 contains 13 residues. V lost 2 bases, J lost 7 bases, and 9 bases lay in between. Germline V gene data show CDR1 as MNHNY and CDR2 as SVGAGI (reference sequence). Here the CDR3 reads CASSYGLEQPQHF. The CDR3 coding sequence is TGTGCCAGCAGTTACGGGTTGGAGCAGCCCCAGCATTTT.

A remark on this clonotype: The DNA is omitted, as the CDR3 cannot be located on it reliably, and the CDR3 follows TCRdb's listing. The rearrangement uses TRBV7-2 and TRBJ2-2; whether TRBD2, the table's D call, matches the DNA was not checked. The CDR3 contains 24 residues when both ends are counted. Germline V gives CDR1 SGHTA, CDR2 FQGNSA. The CDR3: CASSPGTSRFGEQYFGPGTGELFF.

This clonotype was counted a single time. V is TRBV2 and J is TRBJ2-5, with D hard to call. Germline lookup yields CDR1 SNHLY and CDR2 FYNNEI. CDR3 length: 14 amino acids. Trimming took off 7 bases at V and 0 bases at J, with 12 bases between the two ends. DNA of the CDR3: TGTGCCAGCATCGGGCAGGCGGACCAAGAGACCCAGTACTTC. Residues: CASIGQADQETQYF.

The V and J genes are TRBV3-1 and TRBJ1-3; possible D gene TRBD1, 5 bases. This CDR3 contains 15 residues. Germline CDR1 and CDR2: LGHDT and YNNKEL (reference sequence). The V end lost 2 bases, the J end lost 8 bases, and 16 bases lay between the germline ends. CDR3: CASSQLPALRDTIYF. The CDR3 DNA reads TGTGCCAGCAGCCAACTTCCGGCCCTCAGGGACACCATATATTTT. Based on the CDR3 plus reference TRBV3-1 and TRBJ1-3, the full variable domain is DTAVSQTPKYLVTQMGNDKSIKCEQNLGHDTMYWYKQDSKKFLKIMFSYNNKELIINETVPNRFSPKSPDKAHLNLHINSLELGDSAVYFCASSQLPALRDTIYFGEGSWLTVV.

Points on this clonotype: A read error may produce the germline difference seen at one junction end. The chain has TRBV7-9 and TRBJ2-7, with D perhaps matching TRBD1 or TRBD2 (5 bases each). The germline V gene has CDR1 SEHNR and CDR2 FQNEAQ (reference sequence). The CDR3 is 13 residues long. The CDR3 is CASSLGGFSEQCF. The CDR3 DNA follows: TGTGCCAGCAGCTTAGGGGGGTTTTCCGAGCAGTGCTTC.